The 18 T cell receptor delta chains reported below all come from one sample, sequenced in a study of γδ T cells in repeated Plasmodium falciparum infection. TCRdb re-identified clones in the multiplex PCR reads via CATT. The sample lists around 52,000 delta-chain clones; 1.5% to 2% were seen once. Gammadelta T cells were flow-sorted from PBMC into Vgamma9/Vdelta2+ and Vdelta2-negative populations for bulk analysis. Sequenced input: gamma-delta T cells from blood. These TCRs come from a pool of human donors (malaria-infected and uninfected, not separated).

This clone has ten or more counts. The TCRdb protein comes from a much larger clone and disagrees with this DNA's translation at residue 9, likely due to a read error; the protein given here is derived from the DNA. This rearrangement joins TRDV1 to TRDJ3, with 12 bases matching TRDD3. Per germline, CDR1 TSWWSYY and CDR2 QGS. Trimming cost V 2 bases and J 0 bases; bases outside gene matches: 17. CDR3 size: 24 residues. CDR3 sequence reads: CALGERPYPPTGGYFSWDTRQMFF. CDR3 in DNA: TGTGCTCTTGGGGAAAGGCCCTACCCTCCAACTGGGGGATACTTCTCCTGGGACACCCGACAGATGTTTTTC.

This clone occurred many times. A read error is the likely source, as a far larger clone sits one nucleotide away. The identical CDR3 is also encoded by other nucleotide sequences in the sample. The V call is TRDV1, the J call TRDJ1; TRDD3 matches at 11 bases. Germline CDR1 and CDR2: TSWWSYY and QGS. The CDR3 length is 20 residues. With 2 bases clipped from V and 2 bases from J, the junction kept 16 bases outside the gene matches. The DNA of the CDR3 is TGTGCTCTTGGGGAAACCCGGTACTGGGGGATATATTCCCATACCGATAAACTCATCTTT. Its protein is CALGETRYWGIYSHTDKLIF.

This clone has ten or more counts. A far larger clone is off by one base, so a read error is likely. This sample includes further DNA sequences coding for the same CDR3. The chain employs TRDV1 and TRDJ1; 7 nucleotides match TRDD3. With V trimmed by 0 bases and J by 0 bases, 25 bases remained unmatched. The germline CDR1 and CDR2 sequences are TSWWSYY and QGS. This CDR3 is built from 23 residues. CDR3 DNA sequence: TGTGCTCTTGGGGAACTAGATTTCTCCCCGTCTTGCAAACTGGGGTCATACACCGATAAACTCATCTTT. It yields the protein CALGELDFSPSCKLGSYTDKLIF.

This clone appeared many times. TCRdb lists the protein of a much larger clone for this DNA, which differs at residue 13, so this is likely a read error; the protein given here is translated from the DNA itself. The rearrangement uses TRDV1 and TRDJ1; D not certain. Trimming cost V 1 base and J 3 bases, with 27 bases left between them. There are 20 residues in the CDR3. Germline V gene sequence: CDR1 TSWWSYY, CDR2 QGS. The CDR3 DNA follows: TGTGCTCTTGGGGAACCAGCTAACGTCCTCCACATACCGGGTCCCGATAAACTCATCTTT. Protein: CALGEPANVLHIPGPDKLIF.

This clone was counted ten times or more. This likely reflects a read error, since a far larger clone is one base away. Other DNA sequences in the sample encode the same CDR3. This chain uses TRDV1 with TRDJ1; TRDD3 aligns across 12 bases. The J gene was missing in TCRdb and was found by matching the end of the DNA to germline. There are 21 residues in the CDR3. Trimming at V came to 3 bases and at J to 8 bases, leaving 25 bases not matched to a gene. Germline V CDR1 and CDR2: TSWWSYY, QGS. This CDR3 is CALGETLKFTGYWGILGKLIF. Here the CDR3 DNA reads TGTGCTCTTGGGGAGACCTTAAAATTCACGGGGTACTGGGGGATACTGGGGAAACTCATCTTT.

This clone was detected only a few times. TCRdb's listed protein matches a much larger clone and diverges from this DNA's translation at residue 9, likely through a read error; the protein shown comes from the DNA. The V gene is TRDV1, the J gene TRDJ1; the D gene is possibly TRDD3 (6 bases). The J gene is absent in TCRdb and was assigned here via DNA matching to germline. This CDR3 is built from 19 residues. The germline V and J ends were trimmed by 5 bases and 2 bases, with 27 bases remaining between them. The V gene's germline CDR1 is TSWWSYY and CDR2 QGS. This chain's CDR3 is CALGPRGGRDNGGTDKLIF. CDR3 sequence (DNA): TGTGCTCTTGGGCCACGTGGCGGGAGGGATAATGGTGGGACCGATAAACTCATCTTT.

As regards this clone: A far larger clone is off by one base, so a read error is likely. At the DNA level, this CDR3 is encoded by other sequences in the same sample as well. The J gene is TRDJ1, the V gene TRDV1, with a weak D call TRDD3 (6 bases). TCRdb supplies no J gene; here it was assigned by aligning the nucleotide sequence to germline. CDR1 and CDR2 from the germline V gene are TSWWSYY and QGS. The CDR3 is 24 residues long. Trimming pared 0 bases from V and 8 bases from J, leaving 43 bases between. CDR3 DNA: TGTGCTCTTGGGGAACTTCGTGGGATCAATTTGCTCCCCCCAATCGGTGGTGGGGGCACAAAACTCATCTTT. Translated, it gives CALGELRGINLLPPIGGGGTKLIF.

This clone was picked up a small number of times. TCRdb's protein, taken from a much larger clone, differs from this DNA's translation at residues 4 and 5, likely owing to a read error; the protein displayed comes from the DNA. The chain couples TRDV1 to TRDJ1; 12 bases agree with TRDD3. Per germline, CDR1 TSWWSYY and CDR2 QGS. J was trimmed by 0 bases and V by 7 bases; bases with no gene match: 21. The CDR3 spans 21 residues. CDR3 DNA: TGTGCTCTTGAGCAATCTTACCCTGGGGGATACGCTTGGTCCTACACCGATAAACTCATCTTT. It codes for CALEQSYPGGYAWSYTDKLIF.

With regard to this clone: A far larger clone is a single base away, which makes a read error likely. Other DNA sequences within the sample encode an identical CDR3. The rearrangement joins TRDV1 to TRDJ1; the D is unclear. The CDR3 covers 21 residues. CDR1 and CDR2 from the germline V gene are TSWWSYY and QGS. Trimming stripped 1 base from V and 0 bases from J, with 27 bases between. Here the CDR3 reads CALGEPPLHVRGTLYTDKLIF. CDR3 bases: TGTGCTCTTGGGGAACCCCCTTTGCACGTACGGGGTACATTATACACCGATAAACTCATCTTT.

The sample holds many counts of this clone. A read error is likely here: a far larger clone is one base away. Distinct nucleotide sequences in the sample also encode this CDR3. This chain connects TRDV1 to TRDJ1, with D tentatively TRDD2 (6 bases). This CDR3 has 21 residues. CDR1 TSWWSYY and CDR2 QGS come from the germline V gene. CDR3 DNA: TGTGCTCTTGGGGAACTCCCCTTGCGCCTTCCCTTGGAGACGTACACCGACAAACTCATCTTT. Its protein is CALGELPLRLPLETYTDKLIF.

The sample holds a few counts of this clone. The V gene is TRDV1, the J gene TRDJ1, with D perhaps TRDD2 or TRDD3 (7 bases each). TCRdb gives no J gene; it was assigned here by matching the DNA to germline. The V end lost 3 bases, the J end lost 0 bases, and 44 bases lay between the germline ends. The CDR3 totals 26 residues. Germline CDR1 reads TSWWSYY; CDR2 reads QGS. CDR3 sequence: CALGEPPFLLPNLYWGLRGYTDKLIF. The CDR3 nucleotides read TGTGCTCTTGGGGAGCCGCCGTTCCTACTCCCGAATTTATACTGGGGCCTTAGGGGGTACACCGATAAACTCATCTTT.

This clone was seen repeatedly, ten times or more. A read error likely explains this, since a far larger clone differs by one base. At the DNA level, this CDR3 is encoded by other sequences in the same sample as well. The chain joins TRDV1 to TRDJ1; a possible D gene is TRDD3 (5 bases). Germline loops: CDR1 TSWWSYY, CDR2 QGS. The CDR3 loop spans 12 amino acids. CDR3 coding DNA: TGTGCCCTTGGGGAACCAGCGCATAAACTCATCTTT. Translation: CALGEPAHKLIF.

This clone was picked up many times. TCRdb pairs this DNA with a much larger clone's protein that differs at residue 9, likely a read error; the protein shown was translated from the DNA. The chain joins TRDV1 to TRDJ1; D uncertain. The CDR3 extends over 16 amino acids. V lost 2 bases to trimming and J lost 0 bases, with 13 bases between them. CDR1 is TSWWSYY, CDR2 QGS, per germline. The CDR3, as DNA: TGTGCTCTTGGGGAAACAAGGGCCGTGTACACCGATAAACTCATCTTT. Amino acids: CALGETRAVYTDKLIF.

This clone was detected a few times. For this DNA, TCRdb reports the protein of a much larger clone, which diverges at residue 4, most likely from a read error; the protein presented here is translated directly from the DNA. The chain has TRDV2 and TRDJ1, with D maybe TRDD3 (6 bases). Assignment of the J gene here rests on matching the DNA to germline, because TCRdb gives none. The CDR3 is 20 amino acids. V was trimmed by 5 bases and J by 1 base, leaving 31 bases between them. Germline CDR1 and CDR2: GEAIGNYY and EKD. The CDR3 loop is CACGPAFVPFHWGLTDKLIF. As DNA, the CDR3 is TGTGCCTGTGGCCCGGCCTTCGTACCATTTCATTGGGGGCTCACCGATAAACTCATCTTT.

This clone was counted only a few times. TCRdb's protein, taken from a much larger clone, differs from this DNA's translation at residue 12, likely owing to a read error; the protein displayed comes from the DNA. The gene calls are TRDV1 and TRDJ1; 12 nucleotides line up with TRDD3. The V gene end was trimmed by 3 bases and the J gene end by 1 base; junction bases not matched to a gene: 9. Germline CDR1 TSWWSYY, CDR2 QGS. The CDR3 consists of 18 residues. CDR3 sequence reads: CALGETPGGYGCTDKLIF. DNA for the CDR3: TGTGCTCTTGGGGAGACGCCTGGGGGATACGGGTGCACCGATAAACTCATCTTT.

To note about this clone: This likely stems from a read error, as it lies one base from a far larger clone. The sample holds other DNA sequences that translate to the same CDR3. This chain joins TRDV1 and TRDJ1, with 10 nucleotides matching TRDD3. Germline V gene lookup returns CDR1 TSWWSYY and CDR2 QGS. The CDR3 extends over 26 amino acids. CDR3 sequence reads: CALGELGVKGFSTGGFSHLYTDKLIF. The CDR3 DNA sequence: TGTGCTCTGGGGGAACTAGGAGTCAAAGGCTTTTCGACTGGGGGATTCTCACACCTGTACACCGATAAACTCATCTTT.

Points on this clone: The protein in TCRdb stems from a much larger clone and differs at residue 12 from this DNA's translation, likely a read error; here the protein is translated from the DNA. This chain connects TRDV1 to TRDJ1; no clear D. As TCRdb names no J gene, one was assigned here on the basis of a DNA match to germline. V gave up 4 bases and J gave up 0 bases, with 24 bases separating them. Germline V gene data show CDR1 as TSWWSYY and CDR2 as QGS. CDR3 length: 19 amino acids. CDR3 in amino acids: CALGGRLKKSLWYTDKLIF. The CDR3 nucleotides read TGTGCTCTTGGGGGAAGACTTAAAAAGTCCCTCTGGTACACCGATAAACTCATCTTT.

Remarks on this clone: Translating this DNA gives a protein that differs at residue 5 from the TCRdb one, which belongs to a much larger clone; a read error is likely, and the protein shown is this translation. There is no J gene call, but TRDV1 is given as the V gene; the table gives TRDD3 as D, unverified against the DNA. The CDR3 spans 25 residues. Germline V CDR1 and CDR2: TSWWSYY, QGS. The CDR3 DNA sequence: TGTGCTCTTGGGGGACAAAGTATCAGGTACCCCATTGTGGGGGATACGTTCAGGTACACCGATAAACTCACCTTT. As protein: CALGGQSIRYPIVGDTFRYTDKLTF.